This TCR beta chain was obtained from a study of blood T cell repertoires in COVID-19. Study details: PBMCs, B-cell-depleted T cells, or T cells provided the cDNA or gDNA that made up the material.

The participants were between about 18 and 90 years old and came from roughly 25 US areas. The CDR3 consists of 17 residues. The V gene end was trimmed by 5 bases and the J gene end by 0 bases; junction bases not matched to a gene: 6. The germline V gene encodes CDR1 MDHEN and CDR2 SYDVKM. This clone was recorded once. Some clones are missing from TCRdb's copy, which holds only in-frame ones; the method was immunoSEQ multiplex PCR. The sample includes hundreds of thousands of clones, around 89% of them seen just once. The sequenced sample was PBMCs or T cells enriched from blood (not recorded which). This TCR derives from a woman between 18 and 29 years old who had recovered from COVID-19. The J gene is TRBJ1-6, the V gene TRBV28, with 8 bases aligning to TRBD1. The CDR3 region has the DNA TGTGCCAGCAGTGATCTTCAGGGGGCCTCCTATAATTCACCCCTCCACTTT. It codes for CASSDLQGASYNSPLHF.